This T cell receptor (beta chain) was identified in a study of blood T cell repertoires in COVID-19 (dated by TCRdb to 2019 to 2021). Study-wide context: Collaborator samples came from the United States, Italy and Spain and covered acute and convalescent phases of COVID-19. Where HLA class I and class II types were available, the types were taken from metadata supplied by the sample provider, not from assay-based typing. The repertoires were made available in a free public database intended to serve as a resource for research on the immune response to SARS-CoV-2. The sample metadata nearly always contained a de-identified subject ID, COVID-19 status, age in years and sex. The prospective study material was composed of cDNA or gDNA derived from T cells, B-cell-depleted T cells, or PBMCs. The dataset comprised deeply sampled blood TCRbeta repertoires from subjects exposed to, actively infected with, or recovered from COVID-19. The samples were drawn from the first 160 participants of the ongoing ImmuneRACE study and from some 1,300 subjects provided by 6 global collaborators.

With respect to this clone: Its recognized antigen is unknown. Base qualities are not at hand, and no much larger clone is one base apart.

TCRbeta CDR3 regions were amplified from genomic DNA by means of the immunoSEQ Assay, a bias-controlled multiplex PCR. The authors processed their data as follows. The number of nucleated cells in each sample was estimated from the amplification of reference gene primers within the assay. To quantify the absolute abundance of each unique TCRbeta CDR3 rearrangement, sequence reads were collapsed and filtered. For each sample, productive Simpson clonality was calculated as the square root of Simpson's diversity index across productive rearrangements. Held by TCRdb, this immuneACCESS table contains in-frame sequences only and omits some clones. Under half of the omission traces to an unresolved V gene where checked; the cause of the rest is unknown. The DNA gave D and trimming, while V, J and clone size come from that table. Here the sample has approximately 220,000 clones; under 90% occur a single time. The top ten hold about 5.3% of the sample.

The CDR3 has 13 amino acids, counting the end cysteine and phenylalanine. CDR3 DNA is the only sequence kept; it has 39 bases, read in frame from the first base. The V and J ends are trimmed by 5 bases and 3 bases, leaving 10 bases between them. CDR1 and CDR2, looked up from the germline V gene, are SQVTM and ANQGSEA. What the authors observed across the whole study: How much clinical and demographic metadata was included differed by source and by participant, and the metadata was provided uncurated.

In the prospective study, participants were roughly 18 to 100 years old, resided in fewer than 25 geographic areas of the United States, and were enrolled through a virtual design. Cohort assignment in the prospective study relied on participant-reported clinical history from a screening survey and a study questionnaire. Exposed participants were defined as having been in contact with someone with a PCR-confirmed or clinician-diagnosed COVID-19 case within 2 weeks of study entry. In the prospective study, mobile phlebotomists collected whole blood, serum and a nasopharyngeal or oropharyngeal swab from each participant. Participants in the prospective study had the option to provide additional blood draws and questionnaires over an approximately two-month period. Before DNA extraction, blood samples from the prospective study were shipped at room temperature or frozen.

The sequencing input was PBMCs or T cells enriched from blood (not recorded which). The source is a woman in her forties or fifties who had been exposed to COVID-19. This chain joins TRBV29-1 to TRBJ1-4; a confident D gene designation cannot be given. The DNA reads TGCAGCGTTCCGGGAGGCGCTAATGAAAAACTGTTTTTT. The encoded protein is CSVPGGANEKLFF.